This TCR beta chain was recovered during a study of cytomegalovirus exposure and HLA in healthy donors. The CDR3 runs to 17 residues. Germline V gives CDR1 SGHNT, CDR2 YENEEA. The study ran its PCR with 60 Vbeta and 13 Jbeta primers. Assay used: immunoSEQ multiplex PCR; TCRdb lists only in-frame clones, some missing. The sample gives more than 80,000 clones, 78% of which show up once; approximately 4% is in the top ten. A word on this clone: Its ends do not fully match the called genes, so a read error is possible.

This chain joins TRBV11-3 and TRBJ2-1; TRBD1 agrees at 8 bases. The sample comprised PBMCs. The clonotype originates from a woman aged 40 to 50 in good health and CMV-seropositive. CDR3 sequence: CASRISRTGSSYNGQFF. CDR3 sequence (DNA): TGTGCCAGCAGAATCTCCAGGACAGGGAGCTCCTACAATGGGCAGTTCTTC.